This TCR beta chain was sequenced for a study of cytomegalovirus exposure and HLA in healthy donors. PCR was performed using 60 Vbeta and 13 Jbeta primers. Method: immunoSEQ multiplex PCR; TCRdb's copy keeps in-frame clones and lacks some. The specimen's table records just over 20,000 clones. Germline V gene lookup returns CDR1 SGHNT and CDR2 YENEEA. The CDR3 length is 14 residues. The germline V and J ends were trimmed by 3 bases and 5 bases, with 10 bases remaining between them. Sequenced input: PBMCs. This receptor was obtained from a man aged 60 to 69 in good health and CMV-seropositive. The chain combines TRBV11-3 with TRBJ2-2, with D perhaps matching TRBD1 (6 bases). The CDR3 loop is CASSLGRGTGELFF. DNA for the CDR3: TGTGCCAGCAGCTTGGGCAGGGGAACCGGGGAGCTGTTTTTT. The entire variable domain, with the rest obtained from reference TRBV11-3 and TRBJ2-2, is as follows: EAGVVQSPRYKIIEKKQPVAFWCNPISGHNTLYWYLQNLGQGPELLIRYENEEAVDDSQLPKDRFSAERLKGVDSTLKIQPAELGDSAVYLCASSLGRGTGELFFGEGSRLTVL.